This T cell receptor (beta chain) was recorded in a study of blood T cell repertoires in COVID-19. Overall study: Sites in the United States, Italy and Spain provided acute and convalescent COVID-19 samples.

CDR1 and CDR2 (germline): LGHNA, YSLEER. This CDR3 is built from 14 residues. The ends lost 5 bases at V and 3 bases at J; junction bases unmatched: 3. The method was immunoSEQ multiplex PCR; TCRdb's version includes in-frame clones alone and lacks a portion of them. The table records tens of thousands of clones, 90% of them present only once. Sequenced input: peripheral blood. The source is a man aged 45-60 years with acute or convalescent COVID-19. The rearrangement joins TRBV4-3 to TRBJ2-3, with 9 bases that match TRBD2. CDR3 DNA: TGCGCCAGCAGCGATCTAGCGGGAACAGATACGCAGTATTTT. Translated: CASSDLAGTDTQYF.